The clone carrying this T cell receptor (beta chain) has a count of ten or more. Time point indicated: blood at routine non-recurrence follow-up after resection. Frozen PBMC, nontumor lung or tumor provided whole RNA, which was sequenced unsorted. This sample was taken from a study of spatial heterogeneity in lung cancer. In the study overall: More than nine raw reads, on average, carried each unique TCR and UMI combination.

Each TCR cDNA molecule bore a unique molecular identifier. Each CDR3 protein gets one entry after TCRdb re-called the 5' RACE reads with MiXCR. The data hold some 36,000 distinct CDR3 sequences, with over 6.5% observed a single time. The CDR3 consists of 17 residues. CDR1 and CDR2 (germline): SGHNT, YYREEE (reference sequence). V gave up 1 base and J gave up 4 bases; unmatched junction bases: 10. This sequence originates from a male donor with early-stage non-small cell lung cancer. Specimen: PBMCs, collected at follow-up. The V and J genes are TRBV5-4 and TRBJ1-2; 10 nucleotides line up with TRBD1. CDR3 nucleotide sequence: TGTGCCAGCAGCTTGAGTTTGGGACAGGGGTCCACCTATGGCTACACCTTC. This sequence encodes CASSLSLGQGSTYGYTF.